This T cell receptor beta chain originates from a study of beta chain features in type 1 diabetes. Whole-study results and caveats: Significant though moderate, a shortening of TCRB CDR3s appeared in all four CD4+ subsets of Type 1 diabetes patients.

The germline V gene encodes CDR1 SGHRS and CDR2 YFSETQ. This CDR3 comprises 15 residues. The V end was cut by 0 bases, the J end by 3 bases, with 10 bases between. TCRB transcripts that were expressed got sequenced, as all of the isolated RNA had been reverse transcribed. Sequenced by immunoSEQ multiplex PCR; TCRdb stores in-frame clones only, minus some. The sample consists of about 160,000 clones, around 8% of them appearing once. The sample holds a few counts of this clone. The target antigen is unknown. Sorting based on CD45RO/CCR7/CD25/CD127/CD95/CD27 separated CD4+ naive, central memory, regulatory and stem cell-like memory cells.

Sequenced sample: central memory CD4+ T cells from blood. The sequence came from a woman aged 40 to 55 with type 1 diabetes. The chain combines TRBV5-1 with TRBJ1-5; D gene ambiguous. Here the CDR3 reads CASSLVAGNNQPQHF. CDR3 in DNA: TGCGCCAGCAGCTTGGTGGCCGGGAACAATCAGCCCCAGCATTTT.